The clone carrying this T cell receptor beta chain was seen at least ten times. The authors produced cDNA by 5'RACE using 10-nucleotide random UMIs. Over 160 million TCR-beta sequences from 15-18 subjects came from every sequencing run. TCRdb fed the 5' RACE reads into MiXCR, producing one record per CDR3 protein. The sample lists roughly 30,000 distinct CDR3 sequences, approximately 4.2% seen once, with roughly 23% in the top ten. The data stem from a study of neurological immune-mediated disorders. The V end lost 5 bases, the J end lost 3 bases, and 16 bases lay between the germline ends. The CDR3 consists of 15 residues.

The source material was PBMCs. The source of this sequence is a man aged 18-30 years in good health. The chain employs TRBV12-3 or TRBV12-4 and TRBJ2-5, with D possibly TRBD2 on 6 matching bases. CDR3 DNA sequence: TGTGCCAGCAGTATCGTCCGGGACTTGAAAGAGACCCAGTACTTC. Protein sequence: CASSIVRDLKETQYF.